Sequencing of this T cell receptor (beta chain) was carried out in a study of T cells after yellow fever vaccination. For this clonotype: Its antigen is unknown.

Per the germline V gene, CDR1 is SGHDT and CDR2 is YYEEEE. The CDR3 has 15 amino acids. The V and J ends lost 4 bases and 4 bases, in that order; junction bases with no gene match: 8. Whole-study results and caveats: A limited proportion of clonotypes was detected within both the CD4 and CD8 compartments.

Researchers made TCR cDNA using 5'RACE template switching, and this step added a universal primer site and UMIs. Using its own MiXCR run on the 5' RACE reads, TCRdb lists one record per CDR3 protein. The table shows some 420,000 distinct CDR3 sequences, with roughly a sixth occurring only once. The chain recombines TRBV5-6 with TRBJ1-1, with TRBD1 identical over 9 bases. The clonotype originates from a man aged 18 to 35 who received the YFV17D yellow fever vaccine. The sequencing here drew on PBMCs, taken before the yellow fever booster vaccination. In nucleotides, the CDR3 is TGTGCCAGCAGCGTACCCGACAGGGGGGGCACTGAAGCTTTCTTT. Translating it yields CASSVPDRGGTEAFF. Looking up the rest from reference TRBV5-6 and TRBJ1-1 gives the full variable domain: DAGVTQSPTHLIKTRGQQVTLRCSPKSGHDTVSWYQQALGQGPQFIFQYYEEEERQRGNFPDRFSGHQFPNYSSELNVNALLLGDSALYLCASSVPDRGGTEAFFGQGTRLTVV.